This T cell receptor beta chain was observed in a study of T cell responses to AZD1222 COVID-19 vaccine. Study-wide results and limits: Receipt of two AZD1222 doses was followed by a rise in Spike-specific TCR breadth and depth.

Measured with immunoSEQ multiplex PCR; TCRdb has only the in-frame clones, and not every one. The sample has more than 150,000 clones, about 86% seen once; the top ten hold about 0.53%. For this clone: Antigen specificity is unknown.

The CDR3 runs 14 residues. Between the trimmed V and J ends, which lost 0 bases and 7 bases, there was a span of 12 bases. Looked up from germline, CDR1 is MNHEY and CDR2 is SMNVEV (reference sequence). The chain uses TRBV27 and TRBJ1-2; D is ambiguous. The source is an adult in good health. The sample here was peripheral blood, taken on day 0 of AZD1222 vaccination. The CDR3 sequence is CASSLSALAPGYTF. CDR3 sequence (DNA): TGTGCCAGCAGTTTATCTGCGTTGGCCCCTGGCTACACCTTC.